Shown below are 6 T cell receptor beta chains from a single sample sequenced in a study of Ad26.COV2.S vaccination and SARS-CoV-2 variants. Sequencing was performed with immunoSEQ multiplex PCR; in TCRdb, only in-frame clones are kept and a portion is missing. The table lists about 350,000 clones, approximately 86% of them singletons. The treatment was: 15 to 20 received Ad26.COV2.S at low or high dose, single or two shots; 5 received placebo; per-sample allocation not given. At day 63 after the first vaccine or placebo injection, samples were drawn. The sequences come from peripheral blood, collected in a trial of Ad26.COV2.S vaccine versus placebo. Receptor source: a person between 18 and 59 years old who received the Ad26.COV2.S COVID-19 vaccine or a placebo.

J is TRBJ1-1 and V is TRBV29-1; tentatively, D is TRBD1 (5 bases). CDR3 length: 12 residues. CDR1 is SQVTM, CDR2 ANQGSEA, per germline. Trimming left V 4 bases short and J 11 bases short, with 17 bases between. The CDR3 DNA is TGCAGCGTTGCTCCAGGGATGGTATCGGCTTTCTTT. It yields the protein CSVAPGMVSAFF.

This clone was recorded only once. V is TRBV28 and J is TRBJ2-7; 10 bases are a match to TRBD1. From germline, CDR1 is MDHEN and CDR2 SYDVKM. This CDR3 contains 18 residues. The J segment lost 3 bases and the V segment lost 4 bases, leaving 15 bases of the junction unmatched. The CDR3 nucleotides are TGTGCCAGCAGTTCCTGGACAGGGGGTCGCATAGACCTCTACGAGCAGTACTTC. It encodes CASSSWTGGRIDLYEQYF. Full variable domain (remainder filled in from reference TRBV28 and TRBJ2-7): DVKVTQSSRYLVKRTGEKVFLECVQDMDHENMFWYRQDPGLGLRLIYFSYDVKMKEKGDIPEGYSVSREKKERFSLILESASTNQTSMYLCASSSWTGGRIDLYEQYFGPGTRLTVT.

The CDR3 nucleotides are TGTGCCAGCAGCAGGGACTCCGGGATTAGAAATGAAAAACTGTTTTTT. Amino acid sequence: CASSRDSGIRNEKLFF. This chain uses TRBV7-2 with TRBJ1-4, with D maybe TRBD1 (5 bases). The CDR3 has 16 amino acids. The germline V and J ends were trimmed by 5 bases and 5 bases, with 18 bases remaining between them. The germline CDR1 and CDR2 sequences are SGHTA and FQGNSA.

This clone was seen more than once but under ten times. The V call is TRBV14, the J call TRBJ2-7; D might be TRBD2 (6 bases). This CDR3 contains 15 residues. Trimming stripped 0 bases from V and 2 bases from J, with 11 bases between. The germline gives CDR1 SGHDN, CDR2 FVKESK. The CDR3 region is CASSQEARGTYEQYF. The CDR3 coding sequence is TGTGCCAGCAGCCAAGAGGCCCGGGGGACCTACGAGCAGTACTTC.

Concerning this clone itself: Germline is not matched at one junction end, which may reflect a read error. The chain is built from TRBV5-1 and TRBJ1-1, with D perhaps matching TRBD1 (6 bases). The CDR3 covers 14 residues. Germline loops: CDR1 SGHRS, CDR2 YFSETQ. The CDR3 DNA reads TGCGCCAGCAGATTGGACAGCCTGAACACTGAAGCTTTCTTT. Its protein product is CASRLDSLNTEAFF.

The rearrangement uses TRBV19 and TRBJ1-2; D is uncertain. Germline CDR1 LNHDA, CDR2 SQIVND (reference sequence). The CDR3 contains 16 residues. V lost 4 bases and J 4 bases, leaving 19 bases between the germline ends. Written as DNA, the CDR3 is TGTGCCAGTAGTAATAGGGAACCCGGGCGGACCTATGGCTACACCTTC. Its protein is CASSNREPGRTYGYTF.